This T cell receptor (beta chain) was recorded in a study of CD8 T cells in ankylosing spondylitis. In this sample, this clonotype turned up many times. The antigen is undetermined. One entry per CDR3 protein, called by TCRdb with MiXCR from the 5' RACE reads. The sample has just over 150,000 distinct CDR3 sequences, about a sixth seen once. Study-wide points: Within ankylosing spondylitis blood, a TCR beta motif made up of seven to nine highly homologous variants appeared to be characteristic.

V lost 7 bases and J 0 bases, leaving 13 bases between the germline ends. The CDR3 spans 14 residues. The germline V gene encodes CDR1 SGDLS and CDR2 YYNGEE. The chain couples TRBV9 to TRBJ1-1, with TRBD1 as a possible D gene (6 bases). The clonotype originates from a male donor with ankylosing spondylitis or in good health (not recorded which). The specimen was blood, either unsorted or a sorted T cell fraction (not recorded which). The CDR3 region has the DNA TGTGCCAGCTCCCGGGGGGGGCTGAACACTGAAGCTTTCTTT. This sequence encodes CASSRGGLNTEAFF.